Following are 19 T cell receptor beta chains from one sample sequenced in a study of T cells in Graves' hyperthyroidism and ophthalmopathy. Regions amplified from RNA transcripts were the TCR beta CDR3 regions. First-round RT-PCR with HTBI primers amplified the TCR CDR3 region. Using its own MiXCR run on the multiplex PCR reads, TCRdb lists one record per CDR3 protein. The sample has hundreds of thousands of distinct CDR3 sequences, roughly 14% seen once. The sequencing sample was made of blood. The receptors shown here come from a man aged 18 to 35 with Graves' ophthalmopathy.

V usage is TRBV19 and J usage is TRBJ2-2, with D tentatively TRBD1 or TRBD2 (5 bases each). V lost 4 bases and J lost 0, with 9 bases in between. Germline V CDR1 and CDR2: LNHDA, SQIVND (reference sequence). The CDR3 has 15 amino acids. This CDR3 reads CASSSRDANTGELFF. In DNA, the CDR3 is TGTGCCAGTAGTAGCAGGGACGCGAACACCGGGGAGCTGTTTTTT.

Many counts were recorded for this clonotype. The genes are TRBV6-5 and TRBJ1-2; D is possibly TRBD1 (5 bases). The CDR3 totals 15 residues. Trimming took off 0 bases at V and 4 bases at J, with 12 bases between the two ends. Looked up from germline, CDR1 is MNHEY and CDR2 is SVGAGI. CDR3 DNA sequence: TGTGCCAGCAGTTACTCCGGGGCAGCTTCCTATGGCTACACCTTC. Protein sequence: CASSYSGAASYGYTF.

There are many counts of this clonotype. The genes are TRBV5-1 and TRBJ2-5; 8 nucleotides match TRBD1. J gave up 3 bases and V 2 bases, and 3 bases lay outside the gene matches. The germline V gene encodes CDR1 SGHRS and CDR2 YFSETQ. The CDR3 spans 14 residues. The CDR3 loop reads CASSFQGAKETQYF. As DNA, the CDR3 is TGCGCCAGCAGCTTCCAGGGGGCGAAAGAGACCCAGTACTTC.

The rearrangement joins TRBV7-6 to TRBJ2-5; tentatively, D is TRBD1 (5 bases). Trimming took 2 bases from V and 5 from J, leaving 12 bases between them. The CDR3 is 14 residues long. Germline CDR1 is SGHVS and CDR2 is FNYEAQ. The CDR3 sequence is CASSLQGIRETQYF. CDR3 in DNA: TGTGCCAGCAGCTTACAGGGAATCCGTGAGACCCAGTACTTC.

This clonotype was recorded a few times. V and J are TRBV4-1 and TRBJ1-5; D unresolved. This CDR3 has 14 residues. The germline V and J ends were trimmed by 5 bases and 2 bases, with 10 bases remaining between them. The V gene's germline CDR1 is MGHRA and CDR2 YSYEKL. CDR3 region: CASSSREGNQPQHF. CDR3 DNA: TGCGCCAGCAGCTCCCGAGAGGGCAATCAGCCCCAGCATTTT.

This clonotype was counted many times. The chain combines TRBV2 with TRBJ1-1; the D gene is possibly TRBD1 (6 bases). This CDR3 region has 14 residues. V lost 8 bases and J 10 bases, leaving 23 bases between the germline ends. CDR1 SNHLY and CDR2 FYNNEI come from the germline V gene. CDR3 nucleotide sequence: TGTGCCAGCGGAGGCCGCGACAGGTTTTCCGGAGCTTTCTTT. Translated: CASGGRDRFSGAFF.

This clonotype was counted between two and nine times. The chain combines TRBV10-1 with TRBJ2-5, with 7 bases fitting TRBD1. There are 15 residues in the CDR3. The V gene end was trimmed by 2 bases and the J gene end by 5 bases; junction bases not matched to a gene: 8. Germline loops: CDR1 WNHNN, CDR2 SYGVQD (reference sequence). CDR3 in DNA: TGCGCCAGCAGTGAGCAGACAGGGTCCTTGGAGACCCAGTACTTC. Translating gives CASSEQTGSLETQYF.

This clonotype was detected ten times or more. The chain recombines TRBV7-8 with TRBJ2-5, with TRBD1 as a possible D gene (6 bases). Germline CDR1 SGHVS, CDR2 FQNEAQ. With 6 bases removed from V and 1 base from J, the gap between germline ends came to 15 bases. The CDR3 sequence is 15 residues long. CDR3 in DNA: TGTGCCAGCAGGGCGGGTGGGGGCCTCCAAGAGACCCAGTACTTC. This translates into CASRAGGGLQETQYF.

The rearrangement joins TRBV19 to TRBJ2-1; tentatively, D is TRBD1 or TRBD2 (6 bases each). V lost 0 bases to trimming and J lost 7 bases, with 16 bases between them. The CDR3 spans 16 residues. Per the germline V gene, CDR1 is LNHDA and CDR2 is SQIVND (reference sequence). This chain's CDR3 is CASSIDTRGPRNEQFF. CDR3 nucleotides: TGTGCCAGTAGTATAGATACCCGGGGGCCGCGGAATGAGCAGTTCTTC. The whole variable domain, filled in from reference TRBV19 and TRBJ2-1, reads DGGITQSPKYLFRKEGQNVTLSCEQNLNHDAMYWYRQDPGQGLRLIYYSQIVNDFQKGDIAEGYSVSREKKESFPLTVTSAQKNPTAFYLCASSIDTRGPRNEQFFGPGTRLTVL.

In this sample, this clonotype turned up many times. J is TRBJ1-2 and V is TRBV10-3; D is perhaps TRBD1 (5 bases). Germline V CDR1 and CDR2: ENHRY, SYGVKD. The CDR3 is 13 residues long. V lost 5 bases to trimming and J lost 4 bases, with 11 bases between them. In DNA form, the CDR3 reads TGTGCCATCAGTCAACAGGTTCCCTATGGCTACACCTTC. It encodes CAISQQVPYGYTF.

This clonotype was counted at least ten times. This chain links TRBV2 with TRBJ2-7; TRBD1 might be the D (6 bases). This CDR3 is 13 amino acids long. Germline assignment: CDR1 SNHLY and CDR2 FYNNEI. The V end was cut by 6 bases, the J end by 7 bases, with 16 bases between. The CDR3: CASRDTGLWEQYF. The DNA for the CDR3 is TGTGCCAGCAGGGACACAGGGCTATGGGAGCAGTACTTC.

This clonotype has at least ten counts. The chain couples TRBV5-1 to TRBJ1-1; 9 nucleotides agree with TRBD1. The CDR3 sequence is 15 residues long. With V trimmed by 0 bases and J by 4 bases, 4 bases remained unmatched. Looked up from germline, CDR1 is SGHRS and CDR2 is YFSETQ. CDR3 coding DNA: TGCGCCAGCAGCTTGGGGACAGGGGCAGTCACTGAAGCTTTCTTT. Its protein is CASSLGTGAVTEAFF.

Worth noting for this clonotype: A clone one base away is much larger, so this may be a read error. This chain uses TRBV5-1 with TRBJ1-2; possible D gene TRBD1, 6 bases. This CDR3 region has 13 residues. V shed 3 bases and J shed 6 bases, with 12 bases lying between them. Germline CDR1 SGHRS, CDR2 YFSETQ. In nucleotides, the CDR3 is TGCGCCAGCAGCTCGGACAGATACCATGGCTACACCTTC. Amino acids: CASSSDRYHGYTF.

This clonotype was counted at least ten times. The rearrangement joins TRBV7-2 to TRBJ1-1, with D unresolved. The CDR3 runs 13 residues. CDR1 is SGHTA and CDR2 is FQGNSA in the germline V gene. Trimming left V 5 bases short and J 5 bases short, with 12 bases between. CDR3 in DNA: TGTGCCAGCAGCATTCGGAAATCGACTGAAGCTTTCTTT. It specifies CASSIRKSTEAFF.

At least ten counts were recorded for this clonotype. The rearrangement uses TRBV27 and TRBJ2-3, with TRBD2 identical over 10 bases. Trimming took 9 bases from V and 7 from J; bases not matched to a gene: 10. This CDR3 has 14 amino acids. Germline V CDR1 and CDR2: MNHEY, SMNVEV (reference sequence). CDR3 coding DNA: TGTGCCAGTAACTCAGCGGGAGGGCCAAATACGCAGTATTTT. As protein: CASNSAGGPNTQYF.

This rearrangement joins TRBV20-1 to TRBJ2-1; 11 bases are shared with TRBD2. The CDR3 totals 15 residues. Looked up from germline, CDR1 is DFQATT and CDR2 is SNEGSKA (reference sequence). V lost 2 bases and J lost 6; bases outside the gene matches: 6. The CDR3 sequence: CSARNSGGAINEQFF. CDR3 bases: TGCAGTGCTAGAAATAGCGGGGGGGCGATCAATGAGCAGTTCTTC.

In this sample, this clonotype turned up many times. The chain joins TRBV24-1 to TRBJ1-5; weak D call: TRBD1 (6 bases). Between the trimmed V and J ends, which lost 5 bases and 5 bases, there was a span of 15 bases. Germline assignment: CDR1 KGHDR and CDR2 SFDVKD. The CDR3 extends over 15 amino acids. The CDR3 reads CATSAQGRFDQPQHF. The CDR3 DNA is TGTGCCACCAGTGCACAGGGCCGGTTCGATCAGCCCCAGCATTTT.

In this sample, this clonotype turned up a few times. The DNA for the CDR3 is TGTGCCAGCAGCGCACCCTCCCTGGACAGGTTCGTTGAGACCCAGTACTTC. This encodes CASSAPSLDRFVETQYF. This chain joins TRBV11-2 and TRBJ2-5, with 7 positions matching TRBD1. CDR1 SGHAT and CDR2 FQNNGV come from the germline V gene. Trimming removed 5 bases from V and 5 bases from J; junction bases left unmatched: 17. The CDR3 totals 17 residues.

This clonotype was counted at least ten times. This chain uses TRBV27 with TRBJ1-5; D possibly corresponds to TRBD1 (6 bases). This CDR3 has 13 amino acids. The germline V gene encodes CDR1 MNHEY and CDR2 SMNVEV (reference sequence). V was clipped by 4 bases and J by 4 bases, with 8 bases between them. CDR3 in amino acids: CASSSDRNQPQHF. The CDR3, as DNA: TGTGCCAGCAGTTCGGACAGAAATCAGCCCCAGCATTTT.